The 14 T cell receptor beta chains below come from one sample, sequenced in a study of shared clonotypes between healthy human individuals. The table came from immunoSEQ multiplex PCR; TCRdb's copy has only in-frame clones and leaves some out. The sample consists of 550,000 to 850,000 clones, around 77% of them appearing once. The source material was memory CD4+ T cells sorted from blood. The subset here: CD45RA-negative fraction. The receptors were gathered from a woman aged 30 to 39 in good health.

The rearrangement links TRBV7-2 to TRBJ2-5; D possibly uses TRBD1 or TRBD2 (6 bases each). Germline V lookup: CDR1 SGHTA, CDR2 FQGNSA. This CDR3 has 16 residues. V lost 0 bases and J lost 4, with 15 bases in between. The CDR3 here is CASSLAAHGGGETQYF. CDR3 coding DNA: TGTGCCAGCAGCTTAGCGGCTCACGGGGGCGGAGAGACCCAGTACTTC.

This chain uses TRBV4-2 with TRBJ2-1; perhaps TRBD2 as D (5 bases). The CDR3 contains 16 residues. V was trimmed by 1 base and J by 5 bases, leaving 15 bases between them. Germline V gene data show CDR1 as LGHNA and CDR2 as YNFKEQ. This CDR3 is CASSQGEKVSHNEQFF. CDR3 bases: TGTGCCAGCAGCCAAGGGGAGAAGGTGTCACACAATGAGCAGTTCTTC.

The chain has TRBV28 and TRBJ2-2, with 8 bases identical to TRBD1. The trim removed 3 bases at V and 8 bases at J, leaving 8 bases unmatched. The CDR3 has 15 amino acids. Germline CDR1 and CDR2: MDHEN and SYDVKM. CDR3 coding DNA: TGTGCCAGCAGTTTGATCGACAGGGGAGGAGGGGAGCTGTTTTTT. Translation: CASSLIDRGGGELFF.

The rearrangement joins TRBV5-6 to TRBJ2-2; D may be TRBD1 or TRBD2 (6 bases each). Germline V gives CDR1 SGHDT, CDR2 YYEEEE. The CDR3 has 15 amino acids. Trimming took 1 base from V and 2 from J, leaving 9 bases between them. The CDR3 DNA reads TGTGCCAGCAGCTTGTTGGGGGGCAACACCGGGGAGCTGTTTTTT. It specifies CASSLLGGNTGELFF.

This clone was picked up one time. J is TRBJ1-2 and V is TRBV4-1; no clear D. With 1 base removed from V and 0 bases from J, the gap between germline ends came to 18 bases. This CDR3 has 18 amino acids. Germline lookup yields CDR1 MGHRA and CDR2 YSYEKL. The CDR3 protein is CASSQGARVSGPNYGYTF. The DNA of the CDR3 is TGCGCCAGCAGCCAAGGGGCGAGAGTCAGCGGGCCTAACTATGGCTACACCTTC.

This chain links TRBV18 with TRBJ2-7; maybe TRBD2 (9 bases). CDR3 size: 23 residues. Germline V gives CDR1 KGHSH, CDR2 LQKENI. V was shortened by 1 base and J by 5 bases, with 39 bases between the two germline ends. This CDR3 is CASSPRLGRGQASGTLPGNEQYF. The CDR3 DNA follows: TGTGCCAGCTCACCACGTCTGGGCAGGGGGCAGGCTAGCGGGACCCTCCCAGGTAACGAGCAGTACTTC.

This clone has only a few counts. In nucleotides, the CDR3 is TGTGCCAGCAGCCACGGACGGGACGCTGAAAAACTGTTTTTT. Translated, it gives CASSHGRDAEKLFF. J is TRBJ1-4 and V is TRBV11-2; tentative D call: TRBD1 (5 bases). This CDR3 has 14 residues. V shed 5 bases and J shed 7 bases, with 14 bases lying between them. Germline V CDR1 and CDR2: SGHAT, FQNNGV.

The chain joins TRBV25-1 to TRBJ2-3, with TRBD2 identical over 10 bases. The V and J ends lost 6 bases and 3 bases, in that order; junction bases with no gene match: 12. Germline values: CDR1 MGHDK, CDR2 SYGVNS. This CDR3 contains 17 residues. As DNA, the CDR3 is TGTGCCAGCAGCCGAGTCTCTAGCGGGAGAAGTACAGATACGCAGTATTTT. Residues: CASSRVSSGRSTDTQYF.

The chain couples TRBV28 to TRBJ1-1; D may be TRBD1 (5 bases). The V gene lost 7 bases and the J gene lost 0 bases, with 15 bases spanning the gap. The CDR3 is made up of 15 amino acids. Looked up from germline, CDR1 is MDHEN and CDR2 is SYDVKM. The CDR3 bases are TGTGCCAGCACCAACGGGGGGGGTTTGAACACTGAAGCTTTCTTT. As protein: CASTNGGGLNTEAFF.

This clone was seen more than once but under ten times. V is TRBV2 and J is TRBJ2-2; 7 nucleotides align to TRBD2. Germline assignment: CDR1 SNHLY and CDR2 FYNNEI. This CDR3 spans 15 amino acids. The trim removed 4 bases at V and 2 bases at J, leaving 4 bases unmatched. The CDR3 is CASSVGTTNTGELFF. The CDR3 DNA is TGTGCCAGCAGTGTCGGGACTACCAACACCGGGGAGCTGTTTTTT. The whole variable domain, filled in from reference TRBV2 and TRBJ2-2, reads EPEVTQTPSHQVTQMGQEVILRCVPISNHLYFYWYRQILGQKVEFLVSFYNNEISEKSEIFDDQFSVERPDGSNFTLKIRSTKLEDSAMYFCASSVGTTNTGELFFGEGSRLTVL.

In its sample, this clone was seen once. The genes are TRBV28 and TRBJ2-5; D possibly matches TRBD1 or TRBD2 (5 bases each). Trimming took off 3 bases at V and 5 bases at J, with 16 bases between the two ends. The CDR3 runs to 15 residues. Looked up from germline, CDR1 is MDHEN and CDR2 is SYDVKM. The CDR3 reads CASSLSTMWGETQYF. The CDR3 nucleotides read TGTGCCAGCAGTTTGTCGACAATGTGGGGGGAGACCCAGTACTTC.

CDR3 region: CASSPSGTGEKLFF. CDR3 sequence (DNA): TGTGCCAGCTCACCCTCCGGGACGGGTGAAAAACTGTTTTTT. The chain employs TRBV18 and TRBJ1-4; possibly TRBD1 for D (5 bases). The germline V and J ends were trimmed by 3 bases and 7 bases, with 12 bases remaining between them. The germline V gene encodes CDR1 KGHSH and CDR2 LQKENI. CDR3 length: 14 amino acids.

CDR3 coding DNA: TGTGCCAGCACCCCCCCAGCCCGGGGAGGGTATAGCAATCAGCCCCAGCATTTT. Translating it yields CASTPPARGGYSNQPQHF. The genes are TRBV28 and TRBJ1-5; D gene uncertain. This CDR3 has 18 amino acids. Looked up from germline, CDR1 is MDHEN and CDR2 is SYDVKM. The V end lost 7 bases, the J end lost 0 bases, and 22 bases lay between the germline ends.

In this sample, this clone turned up a few times. The chain recombines TRBV10-1 with TRBJ1-4, with D possibly matching TRBD1 (6 bases). The germline V gene encodes CDR1 WNHNN and CDR2 SYGVQD (reference sequence). V was shortened by 3 bases and J by 8 bases, with 16 bases between the two germline ends. The CDR3 has 15 residues. The DNA of the CDR3 is TGCGCCAGCAGTGACTTTCGAGAGGGGGGCGAAAAACTGTTTTTT. The encoded protein is CASSDFREGGEKLFF.